This TCR beta chain stems from a study of blood T cells in healthy people across ages. General study points: Comparison with aged donors showed that long-lived donors had more naive CD4+ cells and higher diversity.

PBMCs were isolated at a quantity of at least 6 million per sample. At least 6 micrograms of total RNA were extracted per sample. Worth noting for this clonotype: As yet, its antigen is unknown.

A J-beta primer mix and a sample-barcoded 5' primer were used in a second PCR of about 7 to 12 cycles. A single record per CDR3 protein comes from TCRdb applying MiXCR to the 5' RACE reads. The sample holds approximately 940,000 distinct CDR3 sequences, about 44% seen once. The V end lost 4 bases, the J end lost 0 bases, and 7 bases lay between the germline ends. Germline-derived CDR1 and CDR2 are SQVTM and ANQGSEA. CDR3 length equals 12 residues. The sample comprised blood. This TCR was recovered from a man aged 25 to 45 in good health. The genes are TRBV29-1 and TRBJ2-7, with D tentatively TRBD2 (6 bases). The CDR3 spells CSVVEGSYEQYF. The DNA for the CDR3 is TGCAGCGTTGTGGAGGGCTCCTACGAGCAGTACTTC.